The subject of this entry is one T cell receptor beta chain. Its antigen is not identified. TCRdb called the 5' RACE reads again in MiXCR, with one record for every CDR3 protein. Here the sample spans roughly 450,000 distinct CDR3 sequences, 18% being singletons. The length of the CDR3 is 20 residues. After removal of 2 bases from V and 2 bases from J, the junction contained 13 bases not matched to a gene. Germline CDR1 SGHVS, CDR2 FNYEAQ. These data are taken from a study of T-cell memory formation after mild COVID-19. Findings and limits, study-wide: Pre-infection memory carried some responding clones, suggesting that cross-reactive memory joined.

The chain couples TRBV7-6 to TRBJ2-3; TRBD2 matches 13 bases. The sequenced material came from PBMCs or a T cell subset sorted from them (not recorded which). The sequence was collected from an adult woman who had mild COVID-19 (a few samples of this study predate the infection). Cell type and time point are not known. The CDR3 loop is CASSLIQRLAGGAYTDTQYF. As DNA, the CDR3 is TGTGCCAGCAGCTTAATCCAGAGACTAGCGGGAGGAGCCTACACAGATACGCAGTATTTT.